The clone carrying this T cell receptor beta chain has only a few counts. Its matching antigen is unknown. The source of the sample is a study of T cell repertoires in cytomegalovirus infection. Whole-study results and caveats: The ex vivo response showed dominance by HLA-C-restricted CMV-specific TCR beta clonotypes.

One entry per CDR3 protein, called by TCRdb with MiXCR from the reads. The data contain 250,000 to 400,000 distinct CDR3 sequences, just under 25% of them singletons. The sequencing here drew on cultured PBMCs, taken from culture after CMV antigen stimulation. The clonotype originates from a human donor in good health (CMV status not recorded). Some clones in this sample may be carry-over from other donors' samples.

CDR3 bases: TGTGCCAGCAGCCTGAGCGGGAGAAGGCAGTTCTTC. Protein product: CASSLSGRRQFF. This chain joins TRBV7-9 and TRBJ2-1; 8 positions agree with TRBD2. J gave up 12 bases and V 5 bases, and 6 bases lay outside the gene matches. Germline V gene data show CDR1 as SEHNR and CDR2 as FQNEAQ (reference sequence). CDR3 length: 12 amino acids.